This T cell receptor beta chain came from a study of Ad26.COV2.S vaccination and SARS-CoV-2 variants. About the study: Administration of Ad26.COV2.S was intramuscular, either once or twice 56 days apart.

The sample's treatment: around 19 received Ad26.COV2.S at low or high dose, single or two shots; about 5 received placebo; per-sample allocation not given. Sampling was performed 63 days after the first vaccine or placebo injection. This person who donated was an adult of 18-55 years in Boston. An Ad26 vector that expressed Wuhan-strain SARS-CoV-2 spike constituted the vaccine. V shed 3 bases and J shed 5 bases, with 11 bases lying between them. CDR1 is KGHSH and CDR2 is LQKENI in the germline V gene. The CDR3 runs to 13 residues. Clones were read by immunoSEQ multiplex PCR, and TCRdb kept only the in-frame ones, dropping some. The sample yields around 450,000 clones, about 88% seen once.

Sequenced here: peripheral blood, sampled in a trial of Ad26.COV2.S vaccine versus placebo. The genes are TRBV18 and TRBJ2-7; D is possibly TRBD2 (5 bases). The TCR comes from a person between 18 and 60 years old who received the Ad26.COV2.S COVID-19 vaccine or a placebo. Here the CDR3 reads CASSPPGIDEQYF. The CDR3 bases are TGTGCCAGCTCACCCCCGGGGATCGACGAGCAGTACTTC.